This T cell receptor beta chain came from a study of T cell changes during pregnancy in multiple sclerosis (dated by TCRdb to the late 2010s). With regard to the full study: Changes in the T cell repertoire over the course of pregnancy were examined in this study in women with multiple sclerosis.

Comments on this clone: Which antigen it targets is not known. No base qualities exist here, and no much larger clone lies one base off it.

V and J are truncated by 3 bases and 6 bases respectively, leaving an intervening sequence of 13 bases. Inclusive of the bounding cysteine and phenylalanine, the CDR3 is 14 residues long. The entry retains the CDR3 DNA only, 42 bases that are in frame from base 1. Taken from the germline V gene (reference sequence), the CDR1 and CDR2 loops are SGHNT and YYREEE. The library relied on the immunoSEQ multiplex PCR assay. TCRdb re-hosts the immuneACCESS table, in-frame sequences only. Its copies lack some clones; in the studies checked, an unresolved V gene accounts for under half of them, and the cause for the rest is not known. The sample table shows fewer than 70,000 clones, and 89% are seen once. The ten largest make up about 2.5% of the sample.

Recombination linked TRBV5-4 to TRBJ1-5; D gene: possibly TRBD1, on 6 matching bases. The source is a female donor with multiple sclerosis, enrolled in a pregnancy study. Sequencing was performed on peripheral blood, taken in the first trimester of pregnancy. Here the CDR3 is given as CASSSEGGSQPQHF. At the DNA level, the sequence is TGTGCCAGCAGCTCCGAAGGGGGAAGTCAGCCCCAGCATTTT.